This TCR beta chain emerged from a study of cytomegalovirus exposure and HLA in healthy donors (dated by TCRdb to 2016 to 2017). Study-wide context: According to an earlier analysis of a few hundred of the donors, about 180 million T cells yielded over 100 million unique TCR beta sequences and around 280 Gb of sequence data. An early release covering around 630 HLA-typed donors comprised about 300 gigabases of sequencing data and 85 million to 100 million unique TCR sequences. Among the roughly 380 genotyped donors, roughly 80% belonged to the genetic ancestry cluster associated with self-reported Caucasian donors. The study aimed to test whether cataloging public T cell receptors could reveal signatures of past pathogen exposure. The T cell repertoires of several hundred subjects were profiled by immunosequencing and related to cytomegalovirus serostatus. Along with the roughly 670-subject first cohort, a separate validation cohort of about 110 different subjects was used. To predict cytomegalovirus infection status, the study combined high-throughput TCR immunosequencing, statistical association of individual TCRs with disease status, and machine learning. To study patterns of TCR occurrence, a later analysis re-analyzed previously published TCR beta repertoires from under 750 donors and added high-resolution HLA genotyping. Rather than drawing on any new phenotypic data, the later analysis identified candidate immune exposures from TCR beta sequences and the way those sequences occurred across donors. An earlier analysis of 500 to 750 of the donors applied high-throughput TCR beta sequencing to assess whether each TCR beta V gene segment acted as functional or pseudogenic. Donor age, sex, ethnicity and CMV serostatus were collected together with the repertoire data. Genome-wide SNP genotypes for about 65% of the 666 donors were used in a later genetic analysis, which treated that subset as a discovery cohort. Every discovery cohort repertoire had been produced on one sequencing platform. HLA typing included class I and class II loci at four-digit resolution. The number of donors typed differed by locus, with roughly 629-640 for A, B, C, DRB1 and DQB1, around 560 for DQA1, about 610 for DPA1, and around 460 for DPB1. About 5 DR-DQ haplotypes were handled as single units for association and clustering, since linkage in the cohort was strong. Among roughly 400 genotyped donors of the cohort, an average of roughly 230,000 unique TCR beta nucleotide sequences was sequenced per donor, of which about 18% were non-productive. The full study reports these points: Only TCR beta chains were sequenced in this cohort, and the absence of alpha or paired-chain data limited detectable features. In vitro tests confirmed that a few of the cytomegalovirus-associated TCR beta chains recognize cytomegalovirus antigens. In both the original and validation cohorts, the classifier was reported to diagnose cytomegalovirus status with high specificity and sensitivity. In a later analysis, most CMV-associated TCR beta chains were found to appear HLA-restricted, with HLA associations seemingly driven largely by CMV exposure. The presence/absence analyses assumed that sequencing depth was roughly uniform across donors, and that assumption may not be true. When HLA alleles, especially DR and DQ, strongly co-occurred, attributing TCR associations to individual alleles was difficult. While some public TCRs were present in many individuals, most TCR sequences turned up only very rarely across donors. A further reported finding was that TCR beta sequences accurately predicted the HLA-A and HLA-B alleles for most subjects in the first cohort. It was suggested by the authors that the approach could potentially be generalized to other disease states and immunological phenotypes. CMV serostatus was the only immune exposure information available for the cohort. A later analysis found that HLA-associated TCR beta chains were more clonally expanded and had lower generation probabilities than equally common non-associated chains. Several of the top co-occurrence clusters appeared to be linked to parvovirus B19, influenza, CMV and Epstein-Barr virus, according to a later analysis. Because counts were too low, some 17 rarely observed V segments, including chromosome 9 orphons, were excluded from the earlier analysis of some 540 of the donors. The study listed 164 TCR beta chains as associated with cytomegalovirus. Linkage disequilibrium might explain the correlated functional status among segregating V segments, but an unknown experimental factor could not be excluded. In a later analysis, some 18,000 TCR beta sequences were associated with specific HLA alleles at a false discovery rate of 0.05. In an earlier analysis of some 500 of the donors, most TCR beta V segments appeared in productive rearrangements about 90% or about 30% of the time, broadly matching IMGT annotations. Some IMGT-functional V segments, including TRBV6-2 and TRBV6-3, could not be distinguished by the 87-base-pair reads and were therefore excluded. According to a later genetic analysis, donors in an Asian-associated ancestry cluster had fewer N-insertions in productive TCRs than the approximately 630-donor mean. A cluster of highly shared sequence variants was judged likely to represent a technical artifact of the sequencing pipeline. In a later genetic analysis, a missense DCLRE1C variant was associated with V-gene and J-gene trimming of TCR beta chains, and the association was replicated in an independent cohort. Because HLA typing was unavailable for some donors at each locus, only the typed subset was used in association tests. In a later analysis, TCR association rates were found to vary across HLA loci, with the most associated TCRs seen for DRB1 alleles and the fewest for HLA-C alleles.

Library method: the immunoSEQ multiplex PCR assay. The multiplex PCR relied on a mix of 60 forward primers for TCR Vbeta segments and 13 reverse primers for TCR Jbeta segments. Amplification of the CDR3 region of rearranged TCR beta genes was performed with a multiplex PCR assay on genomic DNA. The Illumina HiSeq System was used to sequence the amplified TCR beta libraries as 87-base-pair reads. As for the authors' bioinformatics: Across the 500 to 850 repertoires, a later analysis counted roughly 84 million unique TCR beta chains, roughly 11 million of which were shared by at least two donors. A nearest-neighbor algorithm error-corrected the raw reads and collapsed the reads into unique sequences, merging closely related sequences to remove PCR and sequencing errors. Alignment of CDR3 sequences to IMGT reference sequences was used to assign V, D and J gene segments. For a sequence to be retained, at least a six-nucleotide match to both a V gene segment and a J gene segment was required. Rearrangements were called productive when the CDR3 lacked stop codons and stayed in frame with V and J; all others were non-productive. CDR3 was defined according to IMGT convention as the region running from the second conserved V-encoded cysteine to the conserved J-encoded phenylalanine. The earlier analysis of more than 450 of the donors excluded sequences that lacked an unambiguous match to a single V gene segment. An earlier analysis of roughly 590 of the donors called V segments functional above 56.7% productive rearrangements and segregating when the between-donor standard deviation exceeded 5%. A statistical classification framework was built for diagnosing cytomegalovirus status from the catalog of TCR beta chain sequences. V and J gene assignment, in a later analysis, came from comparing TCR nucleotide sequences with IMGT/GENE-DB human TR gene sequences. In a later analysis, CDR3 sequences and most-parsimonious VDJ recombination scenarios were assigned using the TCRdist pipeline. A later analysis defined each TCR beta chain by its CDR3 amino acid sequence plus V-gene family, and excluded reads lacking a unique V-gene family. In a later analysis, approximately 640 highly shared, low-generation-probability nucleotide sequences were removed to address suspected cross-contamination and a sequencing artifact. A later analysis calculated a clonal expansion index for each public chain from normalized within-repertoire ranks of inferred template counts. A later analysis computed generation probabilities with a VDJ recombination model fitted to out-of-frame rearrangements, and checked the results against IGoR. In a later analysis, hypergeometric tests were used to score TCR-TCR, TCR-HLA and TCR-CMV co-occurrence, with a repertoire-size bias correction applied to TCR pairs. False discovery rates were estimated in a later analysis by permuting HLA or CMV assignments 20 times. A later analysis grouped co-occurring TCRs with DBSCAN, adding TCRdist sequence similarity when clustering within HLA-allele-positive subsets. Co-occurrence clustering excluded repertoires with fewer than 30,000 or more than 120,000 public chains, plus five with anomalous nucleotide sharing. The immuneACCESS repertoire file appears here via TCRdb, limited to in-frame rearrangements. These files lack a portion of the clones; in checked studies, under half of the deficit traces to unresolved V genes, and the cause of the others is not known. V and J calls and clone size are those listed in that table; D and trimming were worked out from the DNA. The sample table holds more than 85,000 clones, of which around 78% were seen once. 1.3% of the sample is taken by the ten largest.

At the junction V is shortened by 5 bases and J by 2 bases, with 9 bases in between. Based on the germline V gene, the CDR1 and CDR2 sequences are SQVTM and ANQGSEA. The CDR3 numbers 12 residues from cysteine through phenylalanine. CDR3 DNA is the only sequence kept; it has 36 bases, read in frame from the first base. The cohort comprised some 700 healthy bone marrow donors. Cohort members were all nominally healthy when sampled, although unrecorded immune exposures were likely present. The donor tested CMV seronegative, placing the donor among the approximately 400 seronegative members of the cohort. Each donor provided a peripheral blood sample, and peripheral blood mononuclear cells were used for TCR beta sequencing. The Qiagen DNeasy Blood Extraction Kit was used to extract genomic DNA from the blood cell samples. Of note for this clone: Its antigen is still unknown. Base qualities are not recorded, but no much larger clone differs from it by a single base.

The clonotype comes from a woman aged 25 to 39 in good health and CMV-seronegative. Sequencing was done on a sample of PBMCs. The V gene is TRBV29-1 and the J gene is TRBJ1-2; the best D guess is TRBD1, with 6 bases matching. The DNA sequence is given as TGCAGCGTTCTTACAGGGAACTATGGCTACACCTTC. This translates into CSVLTGNYGYTF.